This T cell receptor beta chain emerged from a study of blood T cell repertoires in COVID-19 (dated by TCRdb to the early 2020s). Study-wide context: Samples from collaborators originated in the United States, Italy and Spain and spanned both the acute and convalescent phases of COVID-19. The prospective study material was composed of cDNA or gDNA derived from T cells, B-cell-depleted T cells, or PBMCs. Subjects who had been exposed to COVID-19, were actively infected with it, or had recovered from it provided the deeply sampled blood TCRbeta repertoires that made up the dataset. The repertoires were released in a freely available public database intended as a resource for research on the immune response to SARS-CoV-2. The samples were drawn from the first 160 participants of the ongoing ImmuneRACE study and from over a thousand subjects provided by 6 global collaborators. Nearly every sample came with metadata listing a de-identified subject ID, COVID-19 status, age in years and sex. Where available, HLA class I and class II types were obtained from metadata supplied by the sample provider rather than from assay-based typing. What the study reported, not specific to this receptor: How much clinical and demographic metadata was included differed by source and by participant, and the metadata was provided uncurated.

The CDR3 measures 16 amino acids from cysteine to phenylalanine. Only the CDR3 part of the read is kept: 48 bases, read in frame from the first base. The collaborating institutions used their own protocols to collect whole blood in K2EDTA tubes. For TCRbeta analysis, collaborator samples were shipped as frozen whole blood, as isolated PBMCs, or as DNA extracted from either sample type. With regard to this clone: Its antigen remains undetermined. No base quality values were provided; no much bigger clone lies one nucleotide off.

TCRbeta CDR3 regions were amplified from genomic DNA using the immunoSEQ Assay, a bias-controlled multiplex PCR. The original pipeline was this. The number of nucleated cells in each sample was estimated from the amplification of reference gene primers within the assay. Sequence reads were collapsed and filtered to measure the absolute abundance of every unique TCRbeta CDR3 rearrangement. For each sample, productive Simpson clonality was calculated by taking the square root of Simpson's diversity index across productive rearrangements. TCRdb re-hosts the immuneACCESS table, in-frame sequences only. Its copies lack some clones; in the studies checked, an unresolved V gene accounts for under half of them, and the cause for the rest is not known. V and J calls and clone size are given by that table; D and trimming were obtained from the DNA. Here the sample has more than 35,000 clones; 75% to 85% occur a single time. 8% to 10% of the sample is in the top ten clones.

The chain couples TRBV21-1 to TRBJ2-3; no check of the table's D call, TRBD1, against the DNA was made. TRBV21-1 is a known pseudogene. Sample: peripheral blood. The sequence derives from a human donor in a cohort sampled during active COVID-19. The DNA sequence reads TGTGCCAGCAGTAAGGGCAGGGGGACTGGCACAGATACGCAGTATTTT. Its protein product is CASSKGRGTGTDTQYF.